The rows below give T cell receptor beta chains drawn from one sample of a study of blood T cell repertoires in COVID-19. Method: immunoSEQ multiplex PCR; TCRdb's copy keeps in-frame clones and lacks some. Here the sample spans more than 110,000 clones, roughly four fifths being singletons. The sequenced material came from peripheral blood. Source of these receptors: a woman of 80 years or more in a cohort sampled during active or convalescent COVID-19. Both conserved end residues are trimmed from each CDR3. The D gene is left open where the match is weak. A row's size may be missing; if present it is once, few, many or a size class.

V gene	clone size	J gene	D gene	CDR3 length	CDR3 protein
TRBV30	NA	TRBJ2-3	NA	10	AWRNGGLTQY
TRBV19	NA	TRBJ1-2	TRBD1	12	ASSPGRDRDGYT
TRBV12-3/TRBV12-4	once	TRBJ2-7	NA	10	ASAASSYEQY
TRBV18	NA	TRBJ1-4	NA	15	ASSPNGVGGTNEKLF
TRBV5-8	few	TRBJ1-2	NA	11	ASSSGHLYGYT
TRBV5-1	NA	TRBJ1-1	NA	12	ASSSDRFDTEAF
TRBV5-1	NA	TRBJ2-5	TRBD2	14	ASSLAFAGGRETQY
TRBV7-2	once	TRBJ1-5	TRBD1	13	ASSPDRVTGQPQH
TRBV5-1	NA	TRBJ2-7	TRBD2	14	ASSPRLAGETYEQY
TRBV7-2	NA	TRBJ2-1	TRBD2	13	ASSWGLAGNNEQF
TRBV27	NA	TRBJ1-1	TRBD1	13	ASSSDRGPTTEAF
TRBV6-2/TRBV6-3	NA	TRBJ1-5	TRBD1	13	ASSQGQLRNQPQH
TRBV5-1	NA	TRBJ1-2	NA	12	ASSLAGADYGYT
TRBV7-2	NA	TRBJ1-5	NA	15	ASSLVGTGNSNQPQH
TRBV7-3	NA	TRBJ2-2	NA	12	ASSLTGPGRELF
TRBV5-1	NA	TRBJ1-4	TRBD1	15	ASSLANLDRLNEKLF
TRBV7-8	NA	TRBJ2-2	NA	13	ASSLSDSNTGELF
TRBV5-1	NA	TRBJ1-5	NA	13	ASRTGPFSNQPQH
TRBV11-2	NA	TRBJ1-3	NA	13	ASAGRRFSGNTIY
TRBV10-3	NA	TRBJ1-5	NA	11	AISEGEGQPQH
TRBV5-8	NA	TRBJ2-2	TRBD1	14	ASSFDRGYPTGELF
TRBV7-3	NA	TRBJ2-1	TRBD1	11	ASSSQQGFEQF
TRBV20-1	NA	TRBJ1-2	NA	9	SARQVYGYT
TRBV27	NA	TRBJ1-4	NA	10	ASSGLNEKLF
TRBV3-1/TRBV3-2	NA	TRBJ1-3	TRBD1	14	ASSHQQGALRNTIY
TRBV6-2/TRBV6-3	NA	TRBJ1-2	NA	14	ASSYSARGNYHGYT
TRBV6-1	NA	TRBJ1-1	NA	12	ASSTAGGNTEAF
TRBV7-9	NA	TRBJ2-1	TRBD1	12	ASSLYRQGNEQF
TRBV6-1	NA	TRBJ1-6	NA	12	ASSEVRMNSPLH
TRBV5-1	NA	TRBJ2-3	TRBD1	13	ASRPRDRAGDTQY
TRBV3-1/TRBV3-2	NA	TRBJ1-2	NA	11	ASSQDFGGGYT
TRBV7-2	NA	TRBJ2-3	TRBD2	13	ASSRKRGDTDTQY
TRBV7-2	NA	TRBJ1-6	NA	10	ASSLRAGPLH
TRBV27	NA	TRBJ2-2	TRBD2	17	ASSLWIAGGTERTGELF
TRBV18	NA	TRBJ1-2	TRBD1	12	ASSLRTGVGGYT
TRBV5-4	NA	TRBJ2-3	TRBD2	14	ASSWGERGSTDTQY
TRBV5-1	NA	TRBJ2-7	TRBD1	12	ASETGTGGDEQY
TRBV11-2	NA	TRBJ1-1	NA	13	ASSLDRRGPTEAF
TRBV10-2	NA	TRBJ1-6	NA	13	ASRELRGSGSPLH
TRBV11-2	NA	TRBJ2-1	NA	12	ASSLGPGNDEQF
TRBV7-9	few	TRBJ1-2	NA	11	ASRAEGNYGYT
TRBV19	once	TRBJ1-6	NA	14	ASSSQVRGRGSPLH
TRBV5-5	NA	TRBJ1-4	NA	13	ASSARVATNEKLF
TRBV27	NA	TRBJ1-2	TRBD1	12	ASSSTGNVYGYT
TRBV2	few	TRBJ1-3	NA	14	ASSYDSTVSGNTIY
TRBV3-1/TRBV3-2	NA	TRBJ2-1	TRBD2	15	ASSARKTSGGYNEQF
TRBV5-4	NA	TRBJ2-5	NA	12	ASSLRQGWETQY
TRBV6-5	NA	TRBJ1-4	TRBD1	13	ASSYFRDRGEKLF
TRBV6-5	once	TRBJ1-1	NA	12	ASRGRGGVTEAF
TRBV27	NA	TRBJ1-5	NA	12	ARARRVNNQPQH